The present T cell receptor (beta chain) was sequenced within a study of blood T cell repertoires in COVID-19. About the research overall: There were acute and convalescent COVID-19 samples, and they came from the United States, Italy and Spain. Nucleic acid was either cDNA or gDNA, and it came from T cells, B-cell-depleted T cells, or PBMCs.

The V segment lost 8 bases and the J segment 4 bases; nucleotides outside the gene matches: 7. In germline, CDR1 is LNHDA, CDR2 SQIVND (reference sequence). This CDR3 comprises 13 residues. As originally analysed: Reference gene primer amplification gave nucleated cell count estimates. Sequenced by immunoSEQ multiplex PCR; TCRdb stores in-frame clones only, minus some. That table furnishes V, J and clone size, whereas the DNA furnished D and trimming. The sample has over 45,000 clones, 76% seen once. The chain is built from TRBV19 and TRBJ1-2; the match to TRBD1 covers 7 bases. Sequenced: peripheral blood. The source of this sequence is a man aged 50-59 years with active or convalescent COVID-19. CDR3 loop: CASCESGGYGYTF. In nucleotides, the CDR3 is TGTGCCAGTTGTGAATCAGGGGGCTATGGCTACACCTTC.